This entry lists 2 T cell receptor beta chains sequenced from one sample in a study of cytomegalovirus exposure and HLA in healthy donors. A multiplex PCR was run with 60 Vbeta primers and 13 Jbeta primers. Libraries were prepared by immunoSEQ multiplex PCR; TCRdb keeps only in-frame clonotypes and omits some of them. Of more than 85,000 clones in the sample, approximately 57% were seen once. Sequencing was done on a sample of PBMCs. These TCRs come from a woman in her thirties in good health and CMV-seronegative.

The sample holds a few counts of this clone. The chain recombines TRBV7-2 with TRBJ2-7; D uncertain. This CDR3 spans 14 amino acids. Trimming removed 1 base from V and 3 bases from J, with 10 bases in between. Germline-derived CDR1 and CDR2 are SGHTA and FQGNSA. CDR3 protein: CASSLGPNGYEQYF. For the CDR3, the DNA is TGTGCCAGCAGCTTAGGTCCGAACGGCTACGAGCAGTACTTC. The variable domain in full, with the rest retrieved from reference TRBV7-2 and TRBJ2-7, is GAGVSQSPSNKVTEKGKDVELRCDPISGHTALYWYRQSLGQGLEFLIYFQGNSAPDKSGLPSDRFSAERTGGSVSTLTIQRTQQEDSAVYLCASSLGPNGYEQYFGPGTRLTVT.

As for this clone: Distinct nucleotide sequences in the sample also encode this CDR3. The chain employs TRBV7-2 and TRBJ1-5; D uncertain. Deletions cut 2 bases from V and 1 base from J, with 12 bases between. The germline CDR1 and CDR2 sequences are SGHTA and FQGNSA. The length of the CDR3 is 16 residues. CDR3 amino acids: CASSLTGLYSNQPQHF. The CDR3 DNA follows: TGTGCCAGCAGCTTAACCGGTCTGTACAGCAATCAGCCCCAGCATTTT.